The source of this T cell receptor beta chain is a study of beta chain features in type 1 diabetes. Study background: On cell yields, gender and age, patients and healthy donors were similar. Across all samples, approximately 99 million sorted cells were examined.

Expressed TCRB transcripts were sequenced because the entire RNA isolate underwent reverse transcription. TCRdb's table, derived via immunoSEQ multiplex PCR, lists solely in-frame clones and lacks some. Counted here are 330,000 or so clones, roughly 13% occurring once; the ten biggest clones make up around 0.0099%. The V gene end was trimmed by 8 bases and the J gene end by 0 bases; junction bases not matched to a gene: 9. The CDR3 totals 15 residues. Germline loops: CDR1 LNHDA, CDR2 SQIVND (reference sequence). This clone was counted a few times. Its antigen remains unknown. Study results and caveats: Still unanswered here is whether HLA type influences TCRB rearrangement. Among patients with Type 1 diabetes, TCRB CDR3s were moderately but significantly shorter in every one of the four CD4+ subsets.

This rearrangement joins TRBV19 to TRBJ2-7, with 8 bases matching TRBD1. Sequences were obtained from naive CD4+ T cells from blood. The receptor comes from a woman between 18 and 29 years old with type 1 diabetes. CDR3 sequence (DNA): TGTGCCAGTCGGGACCAGGGGGCCTCCTCCTACGAGCAGTACTTC. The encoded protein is CASRDQGASSYEQYF.